This TCR beta chain was sequenced for a study of PD-1 blockade in classical Hodgkin lymphoma. Libraries were prepared by immunoSEQ multiplex PCR; TCRdb keeps only in-frame clonotypes and omits some of them. The repertoire holds about 30,000 clones, with 80% to 90% as singletons. No patient escaped relapse after autologous stem cell transplantation, and brentuximab vedotin exposure varied. Magnetic negative selection isolated CD8+ T cells from thawed PBMCs. Whole-study findings and limits: There remain no defined causes for the repertoire differences, which possibly reflect disease activity or prior therapy.

In the case of this clone: Its target is not known.

Trimming left V 2 bases short and J 6 bases short, with 8 bases between. The CDR3 loop spans 13 amino acids. CDR1 and CDR2 from the germline V gene are MNHEY and SVGAGI. This chain uses TRBV6-5 with TRBJ2-1; D unclear. Sequencing was performed on CD8+ T cells from blood, taken at baseline. The receptor was derived from a human donor with classical Hodgkin lymphoma. The CDR3 here is CASSYGSLNEQFF. The CDR3 DNA follows: TGTGCCAGCAGTTACGGTTCCCTCAATGAGCAGTTCTTC.